This entry is about one T cell receptor (beta chain). What it binds is unknown. The data belong to a study of T cell responses to AZD1222 COVID-19 vaccine. Sequencing was performed with immunoSEQ multiplex PCR; in TCRdb, only in-frame clones are kept and a portion is missing. Seen here are some 150,000 clones, under 95% observed once, and the top ten hold around 5%. General study findings and limits: Recipients of AZD1222 seropositive at baseline numbered only 5 to 7. Vaccine-associated CD4 TCRs ranged over spike, dominating at 160-218 and 743-854. Reports say nearly half of spike-specific TCRs go after unmutated variant regions. Receipt of two AZD1222 doses was followed by a rise in Spike-specific TCR breadth and depth.

CDR1 and CDR2 (germline): SGHRS, YFSETQ. V lost 1 base and J lost 10, with 8 bases in between. This CDR3 has 11 amino acids. V gene TRBV5-1 combines with J gene TRBJ2-5, with D perhaps matching TRBD1 or TRBD2 (6 bases each). This TCR came from an adult in good health. The source material was peripheral blood, sampled on day 0 of AZD1222 vaccination. For the CDR3, the DNA is TGCGCCAGCAGCTTGAGGGGGGACCAGTACTTC. Translation: CASSLRGDQYF.